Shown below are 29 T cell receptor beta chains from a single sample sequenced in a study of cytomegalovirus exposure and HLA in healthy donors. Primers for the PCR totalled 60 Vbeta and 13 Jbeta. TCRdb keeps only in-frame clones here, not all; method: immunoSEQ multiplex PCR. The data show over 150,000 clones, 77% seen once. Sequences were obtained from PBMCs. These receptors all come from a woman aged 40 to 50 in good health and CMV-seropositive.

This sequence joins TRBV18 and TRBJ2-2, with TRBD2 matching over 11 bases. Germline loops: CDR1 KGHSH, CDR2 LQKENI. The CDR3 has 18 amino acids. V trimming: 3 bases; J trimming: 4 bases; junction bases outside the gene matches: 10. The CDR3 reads CASSPDSGGAFVTGELFF. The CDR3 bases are TGTGCCAGCTCACCGGATAGCGGGGGGGCCTTTGTCACCGGGGAGCTGTTTTTT.

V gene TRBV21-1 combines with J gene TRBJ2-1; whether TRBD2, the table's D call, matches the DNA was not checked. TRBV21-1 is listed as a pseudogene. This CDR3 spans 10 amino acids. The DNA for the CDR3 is TGTGCCAGAGGACTTTATGAGCAGTTCTTC. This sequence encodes CARGLYEQFF.

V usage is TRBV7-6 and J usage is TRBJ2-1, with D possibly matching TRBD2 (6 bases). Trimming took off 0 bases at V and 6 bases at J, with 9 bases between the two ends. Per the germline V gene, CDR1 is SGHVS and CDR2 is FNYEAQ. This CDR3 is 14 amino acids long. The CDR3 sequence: CASSLARGSNEQFF. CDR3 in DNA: TGTGCCAGCAGCTTAGCGCGGGGCTCCAATGAGCAGTTCTTC.

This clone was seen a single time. The CDR3 region has the DNA TGCAGCGCACCAATGGGGCCTTCCTACGAGCAGTACTTC. Translated, it gives CSAPMGPSYEQYF. V and J are TRBV29-1 and TRBJ2-7; D possibly corresponds to TRBD1 (5 bases). This CDR3 has 13 residues. V dropped 7 bases and J dropped 1 base, with 14 bases sitting between them. Germline CDR1 SQVTM, CDR2 ANQGSEA.

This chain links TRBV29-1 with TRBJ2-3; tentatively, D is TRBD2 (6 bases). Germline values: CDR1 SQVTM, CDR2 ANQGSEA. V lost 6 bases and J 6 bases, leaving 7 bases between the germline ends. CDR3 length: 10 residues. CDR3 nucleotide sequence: TGCAGCGTAGGGAGGGATACGCAGTATTTT. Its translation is CSVGRDTQYF.

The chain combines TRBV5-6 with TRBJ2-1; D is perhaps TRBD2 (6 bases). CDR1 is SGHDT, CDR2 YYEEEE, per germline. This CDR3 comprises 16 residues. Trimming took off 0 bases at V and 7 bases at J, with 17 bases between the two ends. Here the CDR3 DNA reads TGTGCCAGCAGCTTGGCCCTCGCGGGGCTTGCGAATGAGCAGTTCTTC. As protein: CASSLALAGLANEQFF.

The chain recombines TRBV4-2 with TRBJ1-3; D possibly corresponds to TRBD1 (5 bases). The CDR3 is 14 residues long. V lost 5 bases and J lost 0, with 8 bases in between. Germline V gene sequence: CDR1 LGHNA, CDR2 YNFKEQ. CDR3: CASSSGGSGNTIYF. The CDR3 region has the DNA TGTGCCAGCAGCAGCGGGGGCTCTGGAAACACCATATATTTT.

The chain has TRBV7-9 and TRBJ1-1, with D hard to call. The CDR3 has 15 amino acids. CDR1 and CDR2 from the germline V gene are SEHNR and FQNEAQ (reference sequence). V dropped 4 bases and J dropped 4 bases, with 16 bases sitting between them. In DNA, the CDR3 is TGTGCCAGCAGCTCCGGGTTGATCGGAAGCACTGAAGCTTTCTTT. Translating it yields CASSSGLIGSTEAFF. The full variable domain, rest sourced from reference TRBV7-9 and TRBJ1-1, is DTGVSQNPRHKITKRGQNVTFRCDPISEHNRLYWYRQTLGQGPEFLTYFQNEAQLEKSRLLSDRFSAERPKGSFSTLEIQRTEQGDSAMYLCASSSGLIGSTEAFFGQGTRLTVV.

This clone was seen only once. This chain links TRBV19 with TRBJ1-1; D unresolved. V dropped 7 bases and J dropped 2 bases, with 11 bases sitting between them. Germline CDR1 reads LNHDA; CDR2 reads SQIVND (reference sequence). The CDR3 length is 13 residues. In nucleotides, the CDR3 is TGTGCCAGTAAAGAACAGTTTAACACTGAAGCTTTCTTT. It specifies CASKEQFNTEAFF.

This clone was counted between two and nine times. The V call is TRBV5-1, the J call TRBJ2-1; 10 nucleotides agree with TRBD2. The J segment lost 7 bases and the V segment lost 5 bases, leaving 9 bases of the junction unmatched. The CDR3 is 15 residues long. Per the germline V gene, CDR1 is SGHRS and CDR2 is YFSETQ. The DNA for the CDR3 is TGCGCCAGCAGTATGGCTAGCGGGGGCCTAAATGAGCAGTTCTTC. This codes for CASSMASGGLNEQFF.

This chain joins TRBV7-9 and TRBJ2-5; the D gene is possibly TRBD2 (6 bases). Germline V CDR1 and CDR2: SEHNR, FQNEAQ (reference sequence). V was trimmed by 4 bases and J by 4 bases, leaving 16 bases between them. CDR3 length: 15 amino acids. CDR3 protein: CASSSQTSGLETQYF. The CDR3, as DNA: TGTGCCAGCAGCTCTCAGACTAGTGGCTTAGAGACCCAGTACTTC.

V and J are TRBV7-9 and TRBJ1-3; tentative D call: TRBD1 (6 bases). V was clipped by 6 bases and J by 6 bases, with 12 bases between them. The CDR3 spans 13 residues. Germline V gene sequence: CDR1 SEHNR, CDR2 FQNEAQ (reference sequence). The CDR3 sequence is CASRMAGVNTIYF. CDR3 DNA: TGTGCCAGCAGAATGGCAGGGGTAAACACCATATATTTT.

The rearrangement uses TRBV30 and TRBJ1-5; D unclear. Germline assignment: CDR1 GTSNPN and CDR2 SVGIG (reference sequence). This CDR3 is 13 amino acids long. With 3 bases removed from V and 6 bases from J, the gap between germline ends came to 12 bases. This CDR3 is CAWRGEAGQPQHF. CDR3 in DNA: TGTGCCTGGAGAGGTGAGGCCGGTCAGCCCCAGCATTTT.

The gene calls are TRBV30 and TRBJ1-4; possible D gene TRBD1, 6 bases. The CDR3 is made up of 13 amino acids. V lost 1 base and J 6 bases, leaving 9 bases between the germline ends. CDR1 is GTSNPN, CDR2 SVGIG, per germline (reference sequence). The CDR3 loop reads CAWSGQAYEKLFF. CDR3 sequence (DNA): TGTGCCTGGAGTGGACAGGCCTATGAAAAACTGTTTTTT.

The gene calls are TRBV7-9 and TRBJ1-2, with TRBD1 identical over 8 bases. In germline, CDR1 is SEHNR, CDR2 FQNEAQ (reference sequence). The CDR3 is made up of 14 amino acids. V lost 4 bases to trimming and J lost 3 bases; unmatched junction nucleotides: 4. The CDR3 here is CASSSYRGDYGYTF. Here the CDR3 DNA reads TGTGCCAGCAGCTCCTACAGGGGGGACTATGGCTACACCTTC.

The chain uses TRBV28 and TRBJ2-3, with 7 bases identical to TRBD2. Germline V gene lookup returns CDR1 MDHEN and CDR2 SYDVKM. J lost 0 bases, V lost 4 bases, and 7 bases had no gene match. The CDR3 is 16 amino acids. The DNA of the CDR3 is TGTGCCAGCAGTTCACCAGGTAGCGGGAGCACAGATACGCAGTATTTT. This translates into CASSSPGSGSTDTQYF.

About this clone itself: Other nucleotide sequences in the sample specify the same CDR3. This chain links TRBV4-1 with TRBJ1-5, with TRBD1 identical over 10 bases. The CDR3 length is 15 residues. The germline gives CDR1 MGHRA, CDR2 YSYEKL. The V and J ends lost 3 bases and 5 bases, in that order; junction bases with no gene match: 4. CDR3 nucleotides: TGCGCCAGCAGCCAGGAAGGGACAGGGGATCAGCCCCAGCATTTT. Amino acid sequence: CASSQEGTGDQPQHF.

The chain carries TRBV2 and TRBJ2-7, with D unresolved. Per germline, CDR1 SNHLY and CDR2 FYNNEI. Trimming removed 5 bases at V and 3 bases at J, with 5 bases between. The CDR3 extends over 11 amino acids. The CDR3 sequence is CASSFSYEQYF. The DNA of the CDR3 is TGTGCCAGCAGTTTTAGCTACGAGCAGTACTTC.

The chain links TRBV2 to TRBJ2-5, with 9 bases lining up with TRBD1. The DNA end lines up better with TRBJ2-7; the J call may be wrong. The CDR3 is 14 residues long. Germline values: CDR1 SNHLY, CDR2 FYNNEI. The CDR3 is CASGTGGFAYEQYF. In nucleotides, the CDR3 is TGTGCCAGCGGTACAGGGGGCTTCGCCTACGAGCAGTACTTC.

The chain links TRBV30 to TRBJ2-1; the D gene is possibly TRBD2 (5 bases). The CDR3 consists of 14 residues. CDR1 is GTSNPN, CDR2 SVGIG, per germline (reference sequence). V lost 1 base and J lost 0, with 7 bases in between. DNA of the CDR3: TGTGCCTGGAGTGGCGGAGGCTCCTACAATGAGCAGTTCTTC. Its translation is CAWSGGGSYNEQFF.

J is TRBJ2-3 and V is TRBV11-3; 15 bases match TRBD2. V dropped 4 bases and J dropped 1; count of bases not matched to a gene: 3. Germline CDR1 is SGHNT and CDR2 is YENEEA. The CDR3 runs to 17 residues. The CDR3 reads CASSWTSGRAGTDTQYF. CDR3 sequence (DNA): TGTGCCAGCAGCTGGACTAGCGGGAGGGCCGGCACAGATACGCAGTATTTT. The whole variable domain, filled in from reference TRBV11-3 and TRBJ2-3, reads EAGVVQSPRYKIIEKKQPVAFWCNPISGHNTLYWYLQNLGQGPELLIRYENEEAVDDSQLPKDRFSAERLKGVDSTLKIQPAELGDSAVYLCASSWTSGRAGTDTQYFGPGTRLTVL.

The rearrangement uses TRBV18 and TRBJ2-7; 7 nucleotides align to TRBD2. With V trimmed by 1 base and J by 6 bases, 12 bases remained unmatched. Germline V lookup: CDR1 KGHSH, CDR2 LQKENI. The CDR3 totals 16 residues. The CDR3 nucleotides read TGTGCCAGCTCACCACGGGGGGGAATATCCAGCTCCGAGCAGTACTTC. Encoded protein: CASSPRGGISSSEQYF.

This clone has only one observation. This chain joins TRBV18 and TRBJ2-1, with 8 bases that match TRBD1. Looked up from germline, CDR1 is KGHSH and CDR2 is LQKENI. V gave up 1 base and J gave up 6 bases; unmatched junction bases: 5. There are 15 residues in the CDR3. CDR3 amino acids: CASSPLTGEFNEQFF. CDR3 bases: TGTGCCAGCTCACCACTGACAGGGGAATTCAATGAGCAGTTCTTC.

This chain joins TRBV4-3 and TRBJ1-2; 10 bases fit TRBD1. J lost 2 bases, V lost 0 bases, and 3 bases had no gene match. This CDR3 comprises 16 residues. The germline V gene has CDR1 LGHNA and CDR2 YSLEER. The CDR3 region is CASSQERTGGNYGYTF. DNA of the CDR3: TGCGCCAGCAGCCAAGAGCGGACAGGGGGAAACTATGGCTACACCTTC.

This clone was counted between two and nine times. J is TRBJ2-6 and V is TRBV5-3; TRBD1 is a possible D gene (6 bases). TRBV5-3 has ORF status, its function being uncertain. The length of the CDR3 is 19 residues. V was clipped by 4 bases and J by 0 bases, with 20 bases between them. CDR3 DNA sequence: TGTGCCAGAAGCGTGCGCTACGACAGGCCGACCTCTGGGGCCAACGTCCTGACTTTC. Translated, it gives CARSVRYDRPTSGANVLTF.

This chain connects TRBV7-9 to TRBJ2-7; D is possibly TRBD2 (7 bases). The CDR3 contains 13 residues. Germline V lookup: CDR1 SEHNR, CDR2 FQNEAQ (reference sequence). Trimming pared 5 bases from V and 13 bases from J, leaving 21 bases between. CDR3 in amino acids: CASSDAGGPSFYF. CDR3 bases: TGTGCCAGCAGCGACGCCGGGGGGCCGAGCTTTTACTTC.

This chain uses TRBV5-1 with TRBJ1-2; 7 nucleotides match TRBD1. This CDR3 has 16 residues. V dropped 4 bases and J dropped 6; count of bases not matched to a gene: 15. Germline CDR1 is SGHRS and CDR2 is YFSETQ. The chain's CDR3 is CASSATTGPVRDGYTF. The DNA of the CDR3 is TGCGCCAGCAGCGCAACGACAGGGCCAGTAAGGGATGGCTACACCTTC. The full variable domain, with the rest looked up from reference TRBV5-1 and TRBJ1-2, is KAGVTQTPRYLIKTRGQQVTLSCSPISGHRSVSWYQQTPGQGLQFLFEYFSETQRNKGNFPGRFSGRQFSNSRSEMNVSTLELGDSALYLCASSATTGPVRDGYTFGSGTRLTVV.

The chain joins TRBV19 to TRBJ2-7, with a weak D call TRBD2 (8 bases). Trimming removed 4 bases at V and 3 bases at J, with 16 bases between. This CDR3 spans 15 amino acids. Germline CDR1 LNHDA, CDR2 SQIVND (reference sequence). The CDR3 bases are TGTGCCAGTAGTACGGGGGGGGGACAGTACTACGAGCAGTACTTC. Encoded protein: CASSTGGGQYYEQYF.

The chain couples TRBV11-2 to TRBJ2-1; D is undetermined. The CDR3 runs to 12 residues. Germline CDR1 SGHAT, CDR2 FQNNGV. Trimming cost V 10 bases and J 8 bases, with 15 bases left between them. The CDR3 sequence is CATRMFGDEQFF. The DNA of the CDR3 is TGTGCCACCCGAATGTTCGGTGATGAGCAGTTCTTC.